Listed below are T cell receptor beta chains from one sample, sequenced in a study of cytotoxic CD8 clonotypes in ibrutinib-treated CLL. Assay: immunoSEQ multiplex PCR; the TCRdb copy retains only in-frame clones and omits some. The table records approximately 130,000 clones, under 90% of them present only once. This specimen was PBMCs, taken after 24 months of ibrutinib treatment. All receptors derive from a human donor with chronic lymphocytic leukemia. Each CDR3 is given with its conserved first and last residue. The D gene is left open where the match is weak.

>TRBV7-6|TRBD2|TRBJ2-1
CASSLEPLAGELNEQFF
>TRBV6-5|NA|TRBJ2-1
CASRYAGIEQFF
>TRBV2|NA|TRBJ1-4
CASRDSWGNEKLFF
>TRBV6-5|NA|TRBJ2-7
CATSRGAPGEQYF
>TRBV5-1|NA|TRBJ1-6
CASSPAGSSYNSPLHF
>TRBV19|TRBD2|TRBJ2-1
CASTAGDSKEQFF
>TRBV5-1|TRBD2|TRBJ2-5
CASSLSGTTQETQYF
>TRBV5-1|NA|TRBJ1-4
CASSVTTGNEKLFF
>TRBV7-2|NA|TRBJ2-5
CASSLEVGRRPQYF
>TRBV18|NA|TRBJ2-2
CASSQDVTGELFF
>TRBV18|NA|TRBJ2-7
CASSPSGGGDEQYF
>TRBV7-2|NA|TRBJ1-1
CASSLFQSGAEAFF
>TRBV5-4|TRBD1|TRBJ1-2
CASSLEAGQGYGYTF
>TRBV5-1|NA|TRBJ1-2
CASSLDQGLFGYTF
>TRBV7-2|NA|TRBJ1-1
CASRKTVDRTEAFF
>TRBV5-8|NA|TRBJ1-2
CASSFIAGTYYGYTF
>TRBV9|NA|TRBJ1-4
CASSVGGATNEKLFF
>TRBV9|NA|TRBJ1-1
CASSVGWNTEAFF
>TRBV11-3|NA|TRBJ2-5
CASSLGARAEGETQYF
>TRBV5-4|NA|TRBJ1-5
CASSLSGNQPQHF
>TRBV9|NA|TRBJ1-2
CASSVVGGANDGYTF
>TRBV7-2|NA|TRBJ1-1
CASSPGQYTEAFF
>TRBV27|TRBD2|TRBJ2-2
CASIATSGGYTGELFF
>TRBV9|NA|TRBJ1-2
CASSKSGVANYGYTF
>TRBV19|NA|TRBJ2-3
CASSIGPIGSTDTQYF
>TRBV7-8|NA|TRBJ2-7
CASSPSGGTYEQYF
>TRBV27|TRBD1|TRBJ1-1
CASSLLWTGNTEAFF
>TRBV29-1|NA|TRBJ1-2
CSGSGGGYGYTF
>TRBV5-6|NA|TRBJ2-3
CASSLTGGEGTDTQYF
>TRBV7-2|NA|TRBJ1-1
CASFFRENTEAFF
>TRBV10-3|TRBD2|TRBJ2-5
CATLAGGLETQYF
>TRBV5-4|TRBD1|TRBJ2-2
CASRQGATGELFF
>TRBV6-1|NA|TRBJ1-2
CATTAVVGYGYTF